This TCR beta chain appears in the sequencing data of a study of memory CD4+ T cells and cytomegalovirus serostatus. Study at large: This sample comes from healthy Belgian adults, several CMV seropositive, 20 to 25 seronegative.

In the case of this clone: Its antigen is not identified.

Points from the study as a whole: CMV serostatus prediction reached median AUC roughly 0.95, or 0.91 with US-trained model.

The protocol was immunoSEQ multiplex PCR, while the TCRdb copy is restricted to in-frame clones and leaves out a portion. The sample shows 55,000 to 75,000 clones, 82% of them seen only once. Single viable CD3+CD4+CD8-CD45RO+ cells were sorted as the memory CD4+ T cells. The sample taken for sequencing was memory CD4+ T cells from blood. This receptor was identified in an adult in good health and CMV-seronegative.

In DNA form, the CDR3 reads TGTGCCAGCAGTGAAGACAGGGGCCGCACTAACTATGGCTACACCTTC. This codes for CASSEDRGRTNYGYTF. The chain combines TRBV2 with TRBJ1-2, with TRBD1 matching 7 bases. In germline, CDR1 is SNHLY, CDR2 FYNNEI. The V and J ends lost 1 base and 0 bases, in that order; junction bases with no gene match: 5. There are 16 residues in the CDR3.